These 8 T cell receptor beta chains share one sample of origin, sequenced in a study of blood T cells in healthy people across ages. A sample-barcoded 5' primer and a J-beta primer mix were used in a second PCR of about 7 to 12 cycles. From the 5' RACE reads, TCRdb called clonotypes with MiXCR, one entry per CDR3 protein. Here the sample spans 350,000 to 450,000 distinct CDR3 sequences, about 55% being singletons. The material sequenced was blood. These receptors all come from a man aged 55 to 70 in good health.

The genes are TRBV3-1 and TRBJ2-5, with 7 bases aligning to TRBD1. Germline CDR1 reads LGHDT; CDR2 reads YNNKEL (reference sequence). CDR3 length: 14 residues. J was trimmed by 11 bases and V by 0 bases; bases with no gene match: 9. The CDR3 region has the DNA TGTGCCAGCAGCCAAGATTCGACAGGGAATGAGCAGTACTTC. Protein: CASSQDSTGNEQYF.

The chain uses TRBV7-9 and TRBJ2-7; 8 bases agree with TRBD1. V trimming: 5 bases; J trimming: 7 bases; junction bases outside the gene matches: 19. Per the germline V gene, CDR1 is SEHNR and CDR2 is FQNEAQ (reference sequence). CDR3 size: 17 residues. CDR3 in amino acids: CASSLQPGTGLALEQYF. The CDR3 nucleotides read TGTGCCAGCAGCCTACAGCCTGGGACAGGCCTTGCCTTGGAGCAGTACTTC.

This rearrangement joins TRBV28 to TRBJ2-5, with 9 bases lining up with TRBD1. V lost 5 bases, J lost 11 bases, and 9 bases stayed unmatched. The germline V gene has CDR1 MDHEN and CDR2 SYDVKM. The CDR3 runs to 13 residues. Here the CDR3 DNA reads TGTGCCAGCAGTAACCGGGACAGGGTTAAGCAGTACTTC. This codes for CASSNRDRVKQYF.

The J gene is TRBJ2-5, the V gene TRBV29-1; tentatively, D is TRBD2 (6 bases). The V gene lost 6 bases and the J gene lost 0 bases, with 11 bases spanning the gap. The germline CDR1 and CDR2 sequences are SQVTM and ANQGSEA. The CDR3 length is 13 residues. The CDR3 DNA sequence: TGCAGCGTCGGGGGACGGAACCAAGAGACCCAGTACTTC. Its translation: CSVGGRNQETQYF.

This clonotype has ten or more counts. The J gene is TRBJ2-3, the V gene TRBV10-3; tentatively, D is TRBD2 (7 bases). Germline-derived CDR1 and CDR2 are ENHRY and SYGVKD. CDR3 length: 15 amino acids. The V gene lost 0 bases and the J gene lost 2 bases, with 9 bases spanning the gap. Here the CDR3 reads CAISESGGHTDTQYF. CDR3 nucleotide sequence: TGTGCCATCAGTGAGTCGGGGGGGCACACAGATACGCAGTATTTT.

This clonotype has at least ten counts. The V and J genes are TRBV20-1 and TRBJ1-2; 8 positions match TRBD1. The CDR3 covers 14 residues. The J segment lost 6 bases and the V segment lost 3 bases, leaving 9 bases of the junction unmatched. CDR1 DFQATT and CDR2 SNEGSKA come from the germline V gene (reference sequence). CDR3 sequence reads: CSASQGAFDDGYTF. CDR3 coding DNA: TGCAGTGCTAGTCAGGGGGCTTTCGACGATGGCTACACCTTC.

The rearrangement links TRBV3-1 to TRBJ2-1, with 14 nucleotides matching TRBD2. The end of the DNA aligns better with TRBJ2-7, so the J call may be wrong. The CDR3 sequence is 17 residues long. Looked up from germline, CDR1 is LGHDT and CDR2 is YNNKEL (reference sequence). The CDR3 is CASSQGGTSGSRDEQYF. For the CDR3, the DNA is TGTGCCAGCAGCCAAGGGGGGACTAGCGGGAGTAGGGATGAGCAGTACTTC.

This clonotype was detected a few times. CDR3 loop: CATSTGTRGDNEQFF. DNA of the CDR3: TGTGCCACCAGCACCGGGACCCGGGGCGACAATGAGCAGTTCTTC. The chain carries TRBV15 and TRBJ2-1; D possibly uses TRBD1 or TRBD2 (5 bases each). The V gene lost 4 bases and the J gene lost 5 bases, with 15 bases spanning the gap. The CDR3 runs to 15 residues. Germline V CDR1 and CDR2: LNHNV, YYDKDF (reference sequence).